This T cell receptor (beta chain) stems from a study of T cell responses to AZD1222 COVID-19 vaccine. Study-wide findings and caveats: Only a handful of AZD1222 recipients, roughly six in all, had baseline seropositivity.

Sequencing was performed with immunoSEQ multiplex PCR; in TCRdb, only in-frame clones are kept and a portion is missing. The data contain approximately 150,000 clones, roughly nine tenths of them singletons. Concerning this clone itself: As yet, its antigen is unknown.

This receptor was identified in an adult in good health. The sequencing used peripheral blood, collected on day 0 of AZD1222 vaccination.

DNA for the CDR3: TGCGCCAGCAGCTCCGGCAGCTACGAGCAGTACTTC. This translates into CASSSGSYEQYF. The J gene is TRBJ2-7, the V gene TRBV5-1; D uncertain. V gave up 3 bases and J gave up 3 bases, with 7 bases separating them. The length of the CDR3 is 12 residues. In germline, CDR1 is SGHRS, CDR2 YFSETQ.